This T cell receptor beta chain comes out of a study of OX40 agonist ivuxolimab in advanced cancers. Profiling relied on immunoSEQ multiplex PCR, and the TCRdb table lists in-frame clones only, not all of them. The sample includes about 58,000 clones, roughly 85% seen only once; the top ten take 3% to 4%. The germline V gene encodes CDR1 MNHEY and CDR2 SVGAGI. This CDR3 has 14 amino acids. V shed 5 bases, J shed 7 bases, and the junction held 4 bases outside the gene matches. The sample in question was CD4+ or CD8+ T cells sorted from blood, obtained in a trial of the OX40 agonist ivuxolimab. J is TRBJ2-5 and V is TRBV6-5, with TRBD2 identical over 13 bases. The receptor was derived from an adult with an advanced solid tumor such as melanoma, head and neck, liver or kidney cancer. Written as DNA, the CDR3 is TGTGCCAGCAGTGCGGGACTAGCGGGGTGGACCCAGTACTTC. Translation gives CASSAGLAGWTQYF.